A selection of T cell receptor beta chains follows, all from one sample in a study of identical twins. Using its own MiXCR run on the 5' RACE reads, TCRdb lists one record per CDR3 protein. The table has a few hundred thousand distinct CDR3 sequences, about 13% seen once. A further study also used this sample, focusing on yellow fever vaccine responses in identical twins.

The sequenced sample was memory (CD45RO+) T cells sorted from blood. The receptors come from a woman under 30 in good health. The CDR3 runs from the conserved cysteine through the conserved F or W. The order of the fields is D gene, J gene, clone size, V gene, CDR3 protein, CDR3 DNA. A D gene is named only where the DNA matches it firmly. The size entry is marked missing in some rows and otherwise reads once, few, many or a size class.

>TRBD1|TRBJ2-2|.|TRBV20-1
CSARGLYGTGELFF
TGCAGTGCCAGGGGGCTCTACGGGACCGGGGAGCTGTTTTTT
>.|TRBJ2-1|many|TRBV7-9
CASSLGSAPGDNEQFF
TGTGCCAGCAGCTTAGGGTCAGCCCCTGGGGACAATGAGCAGTTCTTC
>.|TRBJ2-2|few|TRBV28
CASRTNAPNTGELFF
TGTGCCAGCAGGACAAATGCGCCGAACACCGGGGAGCTGTTTTTT
>TRBD1|TRBJ2-7|.|TRBV5-1
CASSSFPQGDHEKYF
TGCGCCAGCAGCTCATTCCCACAGGGGGACCACGAGAAGTACTTC
>.|TRBJ1-2|.|TRBV29-1
CSVDGQYGYTF
TGCAGCGTGGACGGACAGTATGGCTACACCTTC
>.|TRBJ2-3|many|TRBV9
CASSPRMGGGLLSTDTQYF
TGTGCCAGCAGCCCACGTATGGGGGGGGGCTTGTTGAGCACAGATACGCAGTATTTT
>TRBD2|TRBJ2-3|.|TRBV5-1
CASSLAVLASGRNTDTQYF
TGCGCCAGCAGCTTGGCCGTATTGGCTAGCGGAAGAAACACAGATACGCAGTATTTT
>.|TRBJ2-3|.|TRBV24-1
CATSETSTDTQYF
TGTGCCACCAGTGAGACAAGCACAGATACGCAGTATTTT
>.|TRBJ2-3|.|TRBV3-1
CASSVTALKRTDTQYF
TGTGCCAGCAGCGTAACGGCCCTTAAAAGAACAGATACGCAGTATTTT
>TRBD1|TRBJ2-3|few|TRBV30
CAWRDRGRTDTQYF
TGTGCCTGGAGGGACAGGGGGAGGACAGATACGCAGTATTTT
>.|TRBJ1-5|many|TRBV27
CASSPGTSGNQPQHF
TGTGCCAGCAGTCCCGGGACGAGTGGCAATCAGCCCCAGCATTTT
>TRBD2|TRBJ2-3|.|TRBV7-2
CASSLAGTSPISTQYF
TGTGCCAGCAGCTTAGCGGGGACTAGTCCTATCTCTACGCAGTATTTT
>TRBD2|TRBJ2-3|many|TRBV12-3/TRBV12-4
CASSLLAGVPYRSTDTQYF
TGTGCCAGCAGTTTGCTAGCGGGAGTCCCATACAGGAGCACAGATACGCAGTATTTT
>.|TRBJ1-1|.|TRBV6-4
CASSDGTNTEAFF
TGTGCCAGCAGTGACGGGACAAACACTGAAGCTTTCTTT
>.|TRBJ2-5|.|TRBV2
CASRSRRVQETQYF
TGTGCCAGCAGAAGCCGCAGGGTTCAGGAGACCCAGTACTTC
>.|TRBJ2-5|.|TRBV5-1
CASSLNSGDETQYF
TGCGCCAGCAGCTTGAATTCGGGAGACGAGACCCAGTACTTC
>.|TRBJ1-1|many|TRBV12-3/TRBV12-4
CASRLGTLATEAFF
TGTGCCAGCAGGCTCGGGACTCTCGCCACTGAAGCTTTCTTT
>.|TRBJ2-2|.|TRBV2
CASRPWGGELFF
TGTGCCAGCAGACCCTGGGGCGGGGAGCTGTTTTTT
>.|TRBJ2-7|few|TRBV28
CASSWLGDGYEQYF
TGTGCCAGCAGTTGGTTAGGGGACGGCTACGAGCAGTACTTC
>.|TRBJ2-5|few|TRBV25-1
CASSAVETQYF
TGTGCCAGCAGTGCGGTAGAGACCCAGTACTTC
>.|TRBJ1-1|.|TRBV4-2
CASSQAEGSNTEAFF
TGTGCCAGCAGCCAAGCGGAGGGGTCGAACACTGAAGCTTTCTTT
>.|TRBJ1-2|many|TRBV12-3/TRBV12-4
CASRRDTSNYGYTF
TGTGCCAGCAGGAGGGACACCTCTAACTATGGCTACACCTTC
>.|TRBJ2-1|many|TRBV7-2
CASSFPSGSSYNEQFF
TGTGCCAGCAGCTTCCCCAGCGGAAGCTCCTACAATGAGCAGTTCTTC
>.|TRBJ2-7|few|TRBV11-2
CASSLYPLPGGESYEQYF
TGTGCCAGCAGCTTATATCCCCTCCCCGGGGGAGAGTCCTACGAGCAGTACTTC
>.|TRBJ1-4|.|TRBV5-4
CASSFMGDEKLFF
TGTGCCAGCAGCTTTATGGGGGATGAAAAACTGTTTTTT
>TRBD2|TRBJ2-7|many|TRBV29-1
CSVSGTSGRASYEQYF
TGCAGCGTTTCCGGGACTAGCGGGAGGGCCTCCTACGAGCAGTACTTC
>.|TRBJ1-5|.|TRBV6-2/TRBV6-3
CASSYAGPGQPQHF
TGTGCCAGCAGTTACGCGGGTCCGGGTCAGCCCCAGCATTTT
>TRBD2|TRBJ2-5|few|TRBV20-1
CSARSLAVQETQYF
TGCAGTGCTAGGTCACTAGCGGTCCAAGAGACCCAGTACTTC
>TRBD1|TRBJ1-2|.|TRBV7-6
CASSSNPGTGYGYTF
TGTGCCAGCAGTTCGAACCCCGGGACAGGGTATGGCTACACCTTC
>.|TRBJ2-5|few|TRBV5-1
CASSLGGTGPQETQYF
TGCGCCAGCAGCTTGGGGGGAACAGGACCCCAAGAGACCCAGTACTTC
>TRBD1|TRBJ1-5|many|TRBV12-3/TRBV12-4
CASSPSGGSQPQHF
TGTGCCAGCAGTCCGTCAGGGGGCAGTCAGCCCCAGCATTTT
>TRBD2|TRBJ2-2|.|TRBV5-1
CASSSSGPGTGELFF
TGCGCCAGCAGCTCTAGCGGGCCGGGCACCGGGGAGCTGTTTTTT
>TRBD2|TRBJ2-1|.|TRBV7-2
CASSRGLAGYNEQFF
TGTGCCAGCAGTCGGGGACTAGCGGGGTACAATGAGCAGTTCTTC
>.|TRBJ2-4|many|TRBV29-1
CSVEDGGKNIQYF
TGCAGCGTTGAAGATGGGGGTAAAAACATTCAGTACTTC
>.|TRBJ2-7|.|TRBV6-1
CASSGGLSYEQYF
TGTGCCAGCAGTGGGGGACTCTCCTACGAGCAGTACTTC
>.|TRBJ2-5|many|TRBV10-2
CASRDLAAQETQYF
TGCGCCAGCAGGGACTTAGCGGCGCAAGAGACCCAGTACTTC
>.|TRBJ1-2|.|TRBV6-5
CASSYESPGRNYGYTF
TGTGCCAGCAGTTACGAATCACCAGGGAGGAACTATGGCTACACCTTC
>.|TRBJ2-7|many|TRBV12-3/TRBV12-4
CASSLEVGQQYF
TGTGCCAGCAGTTTAGAGGTGGGGCAGCAGTACTTC
>.|TRBJ2-1|few|TRBV20-1
CSLIVPSSYNEQFF
TGCAGCCTAATAGTCCCAAGCTCCTACAATGAGCAGTTCTTC
>.|TRBJ1-1|.|TRBV30
CAWTTLKNTEAFF
TGTGCCTGGACGACCTTGAAGAACACTGAAGCTTTCTTT
>.|TRBJ2-1|many|TRBV12-3/TRBV12-4
CASTDQEAETYNEQFF
TGTGCCAGCACCGACCAAGAAGCGGAGACCTACAATGAGCAGTTCTTC
>.|TRBJ2-3|.|TRBV20-1
CSAPGRSTDTQYF
TGCAGTGCTCCGGGACGTAGCACAGATACGCAGTATTTT
>.|TRBJ2-1|many|TRBV5-1
CASSPGPTNNEQFF
TGCGCCAGCAGCCCGGGACCCACCAACAATGAGCAGTTCTTC
>.|TRBJ2-3|.|TRBV10-3
CAISGRGSTDTQYF
TGTGCCATCAGTGGGAGGGGTAGCACAGATACGCAGTATTTT
>.|TRBJ1-1|few|TRBV18
CASSRDGATEAFF
TGTGCCAGCTCCCGAGATGGGGCCACTGAAGCTTTCTTT
>TRBD1|TRBJ2-3|few|TRBV5-1
CASSRAGTGSTDTQYF
TGCGCCAGCAGCCGAGCCGGGACAGGGTCCACAGATACGCAGTATTTT
>TRBD1|TRBJ1-2|.|TRBV29-1
CSVQTGVGGYTF
TGCAGCGTCCAGACAGGGGTTGGTGGCTACACCTTC
>.|TRBJ1-1|few|TRBV12-3/TRBV12-4
CASRIETVNTEAFF
TGTGCCAGCAGAATAGAAACAGTGAACACTGAAGCTTTCTTT